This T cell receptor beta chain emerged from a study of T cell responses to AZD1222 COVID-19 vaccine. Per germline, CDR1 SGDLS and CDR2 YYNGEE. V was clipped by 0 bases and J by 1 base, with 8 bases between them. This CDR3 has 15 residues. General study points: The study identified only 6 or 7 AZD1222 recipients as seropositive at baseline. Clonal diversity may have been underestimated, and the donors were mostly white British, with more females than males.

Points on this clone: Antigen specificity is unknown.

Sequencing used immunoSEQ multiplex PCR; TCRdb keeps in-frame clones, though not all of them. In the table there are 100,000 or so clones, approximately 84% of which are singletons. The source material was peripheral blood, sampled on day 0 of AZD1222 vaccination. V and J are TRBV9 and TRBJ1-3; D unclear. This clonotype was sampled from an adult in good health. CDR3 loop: CASSVELGSGNTIYF. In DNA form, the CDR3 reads TGTGCCAGCAGCGTAGAATTGGGGTCTGGAAACACCATATATTTT.